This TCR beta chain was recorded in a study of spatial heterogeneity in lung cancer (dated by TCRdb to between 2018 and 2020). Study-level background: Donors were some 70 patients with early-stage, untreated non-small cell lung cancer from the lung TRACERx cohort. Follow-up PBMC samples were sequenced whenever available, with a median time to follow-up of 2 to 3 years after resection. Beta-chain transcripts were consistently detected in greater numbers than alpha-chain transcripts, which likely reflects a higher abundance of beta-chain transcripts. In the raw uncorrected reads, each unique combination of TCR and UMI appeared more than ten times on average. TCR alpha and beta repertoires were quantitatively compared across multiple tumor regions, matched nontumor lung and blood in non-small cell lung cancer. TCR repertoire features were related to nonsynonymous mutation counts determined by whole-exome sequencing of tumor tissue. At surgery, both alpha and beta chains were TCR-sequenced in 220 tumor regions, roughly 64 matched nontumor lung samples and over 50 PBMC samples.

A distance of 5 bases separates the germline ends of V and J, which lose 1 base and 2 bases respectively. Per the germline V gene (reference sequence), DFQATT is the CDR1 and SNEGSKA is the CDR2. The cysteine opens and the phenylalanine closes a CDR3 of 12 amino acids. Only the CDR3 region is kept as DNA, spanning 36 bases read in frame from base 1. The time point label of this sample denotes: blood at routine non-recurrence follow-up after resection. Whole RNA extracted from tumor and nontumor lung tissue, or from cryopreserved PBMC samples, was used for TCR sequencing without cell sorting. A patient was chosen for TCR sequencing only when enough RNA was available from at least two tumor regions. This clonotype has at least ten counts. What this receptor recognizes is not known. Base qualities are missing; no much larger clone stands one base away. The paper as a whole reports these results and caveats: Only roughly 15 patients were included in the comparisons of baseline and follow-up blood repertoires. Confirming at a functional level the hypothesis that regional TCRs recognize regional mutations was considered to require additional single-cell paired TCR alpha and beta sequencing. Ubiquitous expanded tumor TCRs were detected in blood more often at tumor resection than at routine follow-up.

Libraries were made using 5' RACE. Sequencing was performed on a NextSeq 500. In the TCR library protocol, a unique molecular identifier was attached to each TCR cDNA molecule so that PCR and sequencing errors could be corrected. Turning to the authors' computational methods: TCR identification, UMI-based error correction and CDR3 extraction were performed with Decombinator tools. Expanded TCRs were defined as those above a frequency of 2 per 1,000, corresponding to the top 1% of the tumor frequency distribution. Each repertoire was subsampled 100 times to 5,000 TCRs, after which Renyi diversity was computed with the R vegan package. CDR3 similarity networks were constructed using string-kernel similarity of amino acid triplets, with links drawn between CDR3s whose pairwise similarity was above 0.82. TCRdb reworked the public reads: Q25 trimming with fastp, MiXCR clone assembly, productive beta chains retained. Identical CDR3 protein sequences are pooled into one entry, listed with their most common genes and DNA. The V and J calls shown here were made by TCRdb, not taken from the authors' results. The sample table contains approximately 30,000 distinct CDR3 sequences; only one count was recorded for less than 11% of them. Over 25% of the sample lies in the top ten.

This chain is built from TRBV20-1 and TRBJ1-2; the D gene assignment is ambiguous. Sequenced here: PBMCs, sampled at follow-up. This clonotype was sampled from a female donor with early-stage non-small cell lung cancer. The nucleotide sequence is TGCAGTGCTAGAGCCGGAAACTATGGCTACACCTTC. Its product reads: CSARAGNYGYTF.